This T cell receptor (beta chain) is from a study of cytomegalovirus exposure and HLA in healthy donors (TCRdb year 2017). About the study as a whole: An earlier analysis of some 600 of the donors reported roughly 300 Gb of sequence data and around 110 million unique TCR beta sequences obtained from 180 million or so T cells. Across around 400 genotyped donors of the cohort, an average of approximately 240,000 unique TCR beta nucleotide sequences per donor were sequenced, and 15% to 20% of those sequences were non-productive. An earlier analysis of around 640 of the donors used high-throughput TCR beta sequencing to judge whether each TCR beta V gene segment behaved as functional or pseudogenic. A handful of DR-DQ haplotypes were handled as single units for association and clustering because linkage in the cohort was strong. A separate validation cohort of about 110 different subjects was used in addition to the roughly 700-subject first cohort. The study used immunosequencing to profile the T cell repertoires of under 700 subjects and linked those repertoires to cytomegalovirus serostatus. In a later analysis, previously published TCR beta repertoires from 500 to 750 donors were re-analyzed and high-resolution HLA genotyping was added so that TCR occurrence patterns could be studied. An early release that covered several hundred HLA-typed donors contained about 300 gigabases of sequencing data and 75 million to 100 million unique TCR sequences. The study was designed to test whether signatures of past pathogen exposure could be identified by cataloging public T cell receptors. Class I and class II HLA loci were covered by the typing at four-digit resolution. In a later genetic analysis, genome-wide SNP genotypes for about 60% of the 666 donors were used, and that subset was treated as a discovery cohort. The genetic ancestry cluster associated with self-reported Caucasian donors included about 84% of the roughly 400 genotyped donors. Every repertoire in the discovery cohort had been generated on one and the same sequencing platform. Donor age, sex, ethnicity and CMV serostatus were compiled alongside the repertoire data. In the later analysis, no new phenotypic data were used to find candidate immune exposures; instead, reliance was placed on TCR beta sequences and their occurrence across donors. To predict cytomegalovirus infection status, the study combined high-throughput TCR immunosequencing, statistical association of individual TCRs with disease status, and machine learning. Typing coverage varied by locus: about 620-630 donors for A, B, C, DRB1 and DQB1; about 520 for DQA1; more than 600 for DPA1; approximately 490 for DPB1. Overall study results and their limits: The study listed 150 to 200 TCR beta chains as associated with cytomegalovirus. A later analysis found that most CMV-associated TCR beta chains appeared HLA-restricted, with HLA associations seemingly driven largely by CMV exposure. Because HLA typing was missing for some donors at each locus, association tests included only the typed subset. When HLA alleles, especially DR and DQ, strongly co-occurred, TCR associations were difficult to assign to individual alleles. Cytomegalovirus status was reported to be diagnosed by the classifier with high specificity and sensitivity in both the original and validation cohorts. The sequencing pipeline was judged likely to have produced a cluster of highly shared sequence variants as a technical artifact. Presence/absence analyses assumed roughly uniform sequencing depth across donors, an assumption that may not hold. Because counts were too low, under 20 rarely observed V segments, including chromosome 9 orphons, were left out of the earlier analysis of roughly 600 of the donors. Immune exposure information for the cohort was limited to CMV serostatus. The 87-base-pair reads could not distinguish some IMGT-functional V segments, including TRBV6-2 and TRBV6-3, so those segments were excluded. In a later analysis, HLA-associated TCR beta chains showed more clonal expansion and lower generation probabilities than non-associated chains that were equally common. Linkage disequilibrium might explain the correlated functional status among segregating V segments, but an unknown experimental factor could not be ruled out. Most TCR sequences were seen in very few donors, while some public TCRs were found in many individuals. In this cohort, only TCR beta chains were sequenced, and detectable features were limited by the absence of alpha or paired-chain data. In a later genetic analysis, a missense DCLRE1C variant was associated with V-gene and J-gene trimming of TCR beta chains, and the association was replicated in an independent cohort. According to the authors, the approach could potentially be generalized to other disease states and immunological phenotypes. A further reported finding was that TCR beta sequences accurately predicted the HLA-A and HLA-B alleles for most subjects in the first cohort. In vitro tests confirmed that a few of the cytomegalovirus-associated TCR beta chains recognize cytomegalovirus antigens. In a later genetic analysis, fewer N-insertions in productive TCRs were reported among donors in an Asian-associated ancestry cluster than the roughly 670-donor mean. Specific HLA alleles were associated with over 15,000 TCR beta sequences at a false discovery rate of 0.05 in a later analysis. In an earlier analysis of around 600 of the donors, most TCR beta V segments were observed in productive rearrangements about 87% or about 30% of the time, broadly matching IMGT annotations. A later analysis found that TCR association rates varied across HLA loci, with DRB1 alleles showing the most associated TCRs and HLA-C alleles the fewest. Several of the top co-occurrence clusters appeared to be linked to parvovirus B19, influenza, CMV and Epstein-Barr virus, according to a later analysis.

A remark on this clone: Which antigen it targets is not known. No clone much larger than this one lies a single base away; base qualities are absent.

Library preparation employed the immunoSEQ multiplex PCR assay. A mixture of 60 forward primers for TCR Vbeta segments and 13 reverse primers for TCR Jbeta segments was used in the multiplex PCR. The CDR3 region of rearranged TCR beta genes was amplified from genomic DNA with a multiplex PCR assay. On the Illumina HiSeq System, the amplified TCR beta libraries were sequenced as 87-base-pair reads. On the study's bioinformatics: A later analysis counted about 82 million unique TCR beta chains across the 666 repertoires, and some 11 million of these chains were shared by at least two donors. Raw reads were error-corrected and collapsed into unique sequences with a nearest-neighbor algorithm that merged closely related sequences to remove PCR and sequencing errors. V, D and J gene segments were assigned by aligning CDR3 sequences to IMGT reference sequences. For a sequence to be retained, at least a six-nucleotide match to both a V gene segment and a J gene segment was required. Rearrangements were classified as productive when the CDR3 lacked stop codons and remained in frame with V and J, and all other rearrangements were classified as non-productive. Following IMGT convention, CDR3 was defined as the stretch from the second conserved V-encoded cysteine up to the conserved J-encoded phenylalanine. The earlier analysis of some 600 of the donors excluded sequences that lacked an unambiguous match to a single V gene segment. In an earlier analysis of 587 of the donors, a V segment was called functional when productive rearrangements were above 56.7%, and segregating when the standard deviation between donors exceeded 5%. To diagnose cytomegalovirus status from the catalog of TCR beta chain sequences, a statistical classification framework was built. V and J gene assignment, in a later analysis, came from comparing TCR nucleotide sequences with IMGT/GENE-DB human TR gene sequences. Using the TCRdist pipeline, a later analysis assigned CDR3 sequences along with most-parsimonious VDJ recombination scenarios. A later analysis defined each TCR beta chain by its CDR3 amino acid sequence plus V-gene family, and excluded reads lacking a unique V-gene family. To address suspected cross-contamination and a sequencing artifact, a later analysis removed 550 to 750 highly shared, low-generation-probability nucleotide sequences. A later analysis calculated a clonal expansion index for each public chain from normalized within-repertoire ranks of inferred template counts. Generation probabilities in a later analysis came from a VDJ recombination model fitted to out-of-frame rearrangements, and those results were checked against IGoR. Hypergeometric tests were used in a later analysis to score TCR-TCR, TCR-HLA and TCR-CMV co-occurrence, with a repertoire-size bias correction applied to the TCR pairs. To estimate false discovery rates, a later analysis permuted the HLA or CMV assignments 20 times. In a later analysis, co-occurring TCRs were grouped with DBSCAN, and TCRdist sequence similarity was added when clustering was performed within HLA-allele-positive subsets. Repertoires with fewer than 30,000 or more than 120,000 public chains, plus five repertoires with anomalous nucleotide sharing, were excluded from co-occurrence clustering. The table comes from immuneACCESS by way of TCRdb, which keeps in-frame sequences with V and J called. Part of the clones is missing from these tables; in studies checked, under half for an unresolved V gene and the rest for unknown reasons. V, J and clone size are taken as reported in that table, and D and trimming were inferred from the DNA itself. The sample profile shows 190,000 or so clones; 82% of them were found once. The biggest ten clones account for 6.5% of the sample.

CDR1 and CDR2 are drawn from the germline V gene: SGHTA, FQGNSA. From its cysteine to its phenylalanine, the CDR3 spans 16 amino acids. Only the CDR3 region is kept as DNA, spanning 48 bases read in frame from base 1. Trimming removed 5 bases from V and 2 bases from J; the gene matches leave 3 bases unexplained. In total, fewer than 750 healthy bone marrow donors made up the cohort. At the time of sampling, every cohort member was nominally healthy, though immune exposures that went unrecorded were likely present. The donor tested CMV seropositive and was one of the 289 seropositive cohort members. Every donor gave a peripheral blood sample, and the peripheral blood mononuclear cells from that sample were used for TCR beta sequencing. The Qiagen DNeasy Blood Extraction Kit was used to extract genomic DNA from the blood cell samples.

The source of this sequence is a woman between 45 and 60 years old in good health and CMV-seropositive. Sequencing was done on a sample of PBMCs. This sequence uses TRBV7-2 and TRBJ2-1; TRBD2 fits 13 bases in the junction. The sequenced DNA: TGTGCCAGCAGCCGAACTAGCGGGGGGGCCTACAATGAGCAGTTCTTC. Its translation is CASSRTSGGAYNEQFF.